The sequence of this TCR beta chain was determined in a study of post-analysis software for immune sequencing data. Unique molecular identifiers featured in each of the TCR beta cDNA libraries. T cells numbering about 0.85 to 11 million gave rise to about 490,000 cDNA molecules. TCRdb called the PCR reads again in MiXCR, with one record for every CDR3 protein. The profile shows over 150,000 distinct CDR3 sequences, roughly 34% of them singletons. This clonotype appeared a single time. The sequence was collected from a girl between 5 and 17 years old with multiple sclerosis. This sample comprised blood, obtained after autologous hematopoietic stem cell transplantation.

Here the CDR3 reads CSAREGGSRNTQYF. The CDR3 coding sequence is TGCAGTGCTAGAGAGGGAGGGAGCAGAAATACGCAGTATTTT. The rearrangement links TRBV20-1 to TRBJ2-3; TRBD2 matches 7 bases. Losses at the gene ends were 0 bases for V and 7 bases for J; bases not matched to a gene: 7. The CDR3 has 14 amino acids. Germline CDR1 is DFQATT and CDR2 is SNEGSKA (reference sequence).